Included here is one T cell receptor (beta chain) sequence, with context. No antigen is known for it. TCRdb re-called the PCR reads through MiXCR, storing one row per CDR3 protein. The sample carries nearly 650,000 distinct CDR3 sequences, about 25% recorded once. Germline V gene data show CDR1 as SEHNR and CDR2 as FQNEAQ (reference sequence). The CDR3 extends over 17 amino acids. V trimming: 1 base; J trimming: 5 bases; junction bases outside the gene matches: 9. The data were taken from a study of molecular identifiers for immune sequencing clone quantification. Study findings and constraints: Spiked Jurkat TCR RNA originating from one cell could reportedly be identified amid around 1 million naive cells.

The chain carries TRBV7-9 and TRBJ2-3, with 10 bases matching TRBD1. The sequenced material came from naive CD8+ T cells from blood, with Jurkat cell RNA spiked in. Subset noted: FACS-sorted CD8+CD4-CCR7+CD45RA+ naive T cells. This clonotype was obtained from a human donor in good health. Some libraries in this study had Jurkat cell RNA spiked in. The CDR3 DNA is TGTGCCAGCAGCTTAGGCGGGACAGGGGAATTAGGAGATACGCAGTATTTT. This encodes CASSLGGTGELGDTQYF.